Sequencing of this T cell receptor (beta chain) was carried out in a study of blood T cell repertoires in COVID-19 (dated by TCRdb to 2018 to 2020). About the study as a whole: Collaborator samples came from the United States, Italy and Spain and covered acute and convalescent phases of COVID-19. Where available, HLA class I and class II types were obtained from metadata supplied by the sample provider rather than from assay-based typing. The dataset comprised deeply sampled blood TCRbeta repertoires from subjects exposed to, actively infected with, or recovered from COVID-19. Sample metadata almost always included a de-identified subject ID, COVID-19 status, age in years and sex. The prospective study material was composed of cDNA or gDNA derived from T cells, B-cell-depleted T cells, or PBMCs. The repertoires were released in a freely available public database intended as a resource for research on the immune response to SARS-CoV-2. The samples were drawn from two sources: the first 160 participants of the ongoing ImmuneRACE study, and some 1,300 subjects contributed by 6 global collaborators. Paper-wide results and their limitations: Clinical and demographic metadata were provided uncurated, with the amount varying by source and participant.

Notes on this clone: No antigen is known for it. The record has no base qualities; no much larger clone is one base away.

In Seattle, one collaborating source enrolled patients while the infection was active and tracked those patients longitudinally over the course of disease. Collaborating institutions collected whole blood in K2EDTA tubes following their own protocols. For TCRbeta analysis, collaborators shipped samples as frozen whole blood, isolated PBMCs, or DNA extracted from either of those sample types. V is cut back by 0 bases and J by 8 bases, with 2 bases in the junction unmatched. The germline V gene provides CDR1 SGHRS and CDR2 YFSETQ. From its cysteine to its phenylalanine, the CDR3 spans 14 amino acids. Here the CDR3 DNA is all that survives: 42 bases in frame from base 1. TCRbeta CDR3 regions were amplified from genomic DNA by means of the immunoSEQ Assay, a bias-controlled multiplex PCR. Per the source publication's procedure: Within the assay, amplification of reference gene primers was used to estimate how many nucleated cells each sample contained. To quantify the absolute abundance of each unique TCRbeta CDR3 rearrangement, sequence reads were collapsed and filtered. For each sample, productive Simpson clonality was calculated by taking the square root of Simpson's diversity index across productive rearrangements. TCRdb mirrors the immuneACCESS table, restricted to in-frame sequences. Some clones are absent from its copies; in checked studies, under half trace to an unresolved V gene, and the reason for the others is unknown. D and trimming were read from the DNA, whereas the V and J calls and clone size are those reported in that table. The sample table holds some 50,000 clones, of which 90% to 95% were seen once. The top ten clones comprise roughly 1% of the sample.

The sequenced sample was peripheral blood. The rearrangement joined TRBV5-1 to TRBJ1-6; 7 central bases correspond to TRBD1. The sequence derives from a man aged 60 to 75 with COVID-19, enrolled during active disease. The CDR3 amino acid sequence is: CASSLGQGDSPLHF. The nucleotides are TGCGCCAGCAGCTTGGGACAGGGAGATTCACCCCTCCACTTT.